The 26 T cell receptor beta chains in this list originate from one sample, sequenced in a study of blood T cell repertoires in COVID-19. TCRdb keeps only in-frame clones here, not all; method: immunoSEQ multiplex PCR. The table lists about 81,000 clones, 90% to 95% of them singletons. Sequencing was carried out using peripheral blood. All receptors come from a woman aged 45-65 years in a cohort sampled during active COVID-19.

This clone was observed once. V and J are TRBV7-9 and TRBJ1-1; D gene unclear. The CDR3 loop spans 12 amino acids. CDR1 SEHNR and CDR2 FQNEAQ come from the germline V gene (reference sequence). V gave up 1 base and J gave up 8 bases, with 8 bases separating them. CDR3 DNA sequence: TGTGCCAGCAGCTTAGAATTTAAAGAAGCTTTCTTT. This sequence encodes CASSLEFKEAFF.

The chain couples TRBV6-5 to TRBJ1-2; tentatively, D is TRBD1 (6 bases). The CDR3 runs 13 residues. The germline gives CDR1 MNHEY, CDR2 SVGAGI. V was pared by 2 bases and J by 4 bases, with 8 bases between. The CDR3 region is CASSYGGAYGYTF. The CDR3 region has the DNA TGTGCCAGCAGTTACGGGGGGGCCTATGGCTACACCTTC.

The chain recombines TRBV2 with TRBJ1-1; 7 bases are a match to TRBD1. Germline V gene sequence: CDR1 SNHLY, CDR2 FYNNEI. The CDR3 loop spans 13 amino acids. V was clipped by 7 bases and J by 1 base; unmatched bases: 3. The DNA for the CDR3 is TGTGCCAGCATGAGGGACAGGAACACTGAAGCTTTCTTT. Encoded protein: CASMRDRNTEAFF.

This chain joins TRBV3-1 (or the pseudogene TRBV3-2) and TRBJ2-4, with a weak D call TRBD1 (6 bases). CDR1 LGHDT and CDR2 YNNKEL come from the germline V gene (reference sequence). Trimming shortened V by 4 bases and J by 5 bases, and 9 bases separated the two germline ends. The CDR3 spans 13 residues. The CDR3 region has the DNA TGTGCCAGCAGCCCGCCAGGGGAAAACATTCAGTACTTC. Amino acids: CASSPPGENIQYF.

The chain uses TRBV28 and TRBJ2-7; 7 positions match TRBD1. With V trimmed by 7 bases and J by 0 bases, 9 bases remained unmatched. This CDR3 spans 15 amino acids. CDR1 is MDHEN, CDR2 SYDVKM, per germline. DNA of the CDR3: TGTGCCAGCAACTCCCGGGACAGAAACTCCTACGAGCAGTACTTC. Protein: CASNSRDRNSYEQYF. Drawing the rest from reference TRBV28 and TRBJ2-7, the complete variable domain is DVKVTQSSRYLVKRTGEKVFLECVQDMDHENMFWYRQDPGLGLRLIYFSYDVKMKEKGDIPEGYSVSREKKERFSLILESASTNQTSMYLCASNSRDRNSYEQYFGPGTRLTVT.

Comments on this clone: One end of the junction does not line up with germline, which may come from a read error. The V and J genes are TRBV7-7 and TRBJ2-7; 7 bases are a match to TRBD2. CDR1 SSHAT and CDR2 FNYEAQ come from the germline V gene (reference sequence). CDR3 length equals 15 residues. CDR3 loop: CASSSGGRDSYEQYF. CDR3 nucleotide sequence: TGTGCTAGCAGCTCCGGGGGGAGGGACTCCTACGAGCAGTACTTC.

J is TRBJ2-4 and V is TRBV11-2, with D perhaps matching TRBD2 (5 bases). Deletions cut 5 bases from V and 0 bases from J, with 14 bases between. The germline V gene has CDR1 SGHAT and CDR2 FQNNGV. The CDR3 totals 16 residues. The CDR3 sequence is CASSPISGLAKNIQYF. The DNA for the CDR3 is TGTGCCAGCAGCCCAATCAGTGGACTAGCCAAAAACATTCAGTACTTC.

The rearrangement links TRBV6-5 to TRBJ1-3; the match to TRBD1 covers 7 bases. V was pared by 5 bases and J by 0 bases, with 4 bases of the junction left unmatched. The CDR3 extends over 15 amino acids. CDR1 is MNHEY and CDR2 is SVGAGI in the germline V gene. The CDR3 spells CASSPDRPSGNTIYF. The CDR3 region has the DNA TGTGCCAGCAGTCCGGACAGGCCCTCTGGAAACACCATATATTTT.

This rearrangement joins TRBV4-1 to TRBJ2-3, with TRBD2 matching 9 bases. Germline V lookup: CDR1 MGHRA, CDR2 YSYEKL. The J segment lost 4 bases and the V segment lost 4 bases, leaving 3 bases of the junction unmatched. The CDR3 is 14 residues long. CDR3 in amino acids: CASSLAGAADTQYF. CDR3 nucleotide sequence: TGCGCCAGCAGCCTAGCGGGAGCCGCAGATACGCAGTATTTT.

This chain connects TRBV6-1 to TRBJ1-5, with D possibly matching TRBD1 (5 bases). From germline, CDR1 is MNHNS and CDR2 SASEGT. V lost 3 bases to trimming and J lost 0 bases, with 9 bases between them. CDR3 length equals 15 residues. The CDR3 DNA is TGTGCCAGCAGTGACAGGGTTGGTAGCAATCAGCCCCAGCATTTT. Protein product: CASSDRVGSNQPQHF.

This clone is a singleton in its sample. V gene TRBV11-2 combines with J gene TRBJ2-7; tentative D call: TRBD1 (6 bases). Germline CDR1 SGHAT, CDR2 FQNNGV. This CDR3 has 16 residues. Trimming took 3 bases from V and 8 from J, leaving 23 bases between them. The chain's CDR3 is CASSLPRTAIGGKQYF. In nucleotides, the CDR3 is TGTGCCAGCAGCTTGCCTAGGACAGCCATCGGAGGCAAGCAGTACTTC.

CDR3 amino acids: CASSSGTPGNTIYF. The CDR3 nucleotides read TGTGCCAGCAGCTCCGGGACACCTGGAAACACCATATATTTT. This sequence joins TRBV6-5 and TRBJ1-3; D perhaps matches TRBD1 (6 bases). Germline CDR1 is MNHEY and CDR2 is SVGAGI. V dropped 6 bases and J dropped 2 bases, with 11 bases sitting between them. This CDR3 spans 14 amino acids.

V gene TRBV18 combines with J gene TRBJ2-2; D is ambiguous. Germline V gives CDR1 KGHSH, CDR2 LQKENI. The CDR3 totals 14 residues. The V gene lost 8 bases and the J gene lost 8 bases, with 18 bases spanning the gap. CDR3 protein: CASQPPSREGELFF. The CDR3 nucleotides read TGTGCCAGCCAACCGCCATCCCGAGAGGGGGAGCTGTTTTTT.

V and J are TRBV27 and TRBJ2-7; 10 bases map to TRBD1. The CDR3 spans 14 residues. The trim removed 5 bases at V and 3 bases at J, leaving 4 bases unmatched. The germline CDR1 and CDR2 sequences are MNHEY and SMNVEV (reference sequence). The CDR3: CASSRWDRGYEQYF. The DNA of the CDR3 is TGTGCCAGCAGTCGATGGGACAGGGGCTACGAGCAGTACTTC.

The chain employs TRBV28 and TRBJ2-7; 12 bases map to TRBD2. Looked up from germline, CDR1 is MDHEN and CDR2 is SYDVKM. V lost 6 bases and J lost 3; bases outside the gene matches: 0. This CDR3 has 13 amino acids. Here the CDR3 reads CASRLAGGYEQYF. CDR3 coding DNA: TGTGCCAGCAGACTAGCGGGAGGCTACGAGCAGTACTTC.

This chain connects TRBV18 to TRBJ1-4; D not certain. Germline-derived CDR1 and CDR2 are KGHSH and LQKENI. The germline V and J ends were trimmed by 3 bases and 0 bases, with 14 bases remaining between them. CDR3 length equals 17 residues. The CDR3 DNA reads TGTGCCAGCTCACCCCCTGTGGAGGGAGCAACTAATGAAAAACTGTTTTTT. Its translation is CASSPPVEGATNEKLFF.

The chain is built from TRBV5-1 and TRBJ2-1, with D uncertain. The CDR3 is made up of 14 amino acids. Trimming removed 3 bases from V and 1 base from J, with 8 bases in between. Germline CDR1 SGHRS, CDR2 YFSETQ. The CDR3 here is CASSSSSSYNEQFF. CDR3 bases: TGCGCCAGCAGCTCCTCGTCGTCCTACAATGAGCAGTTCTTC.

V gene TRBV12-3 or TRBV12-4 combines with J gene TRBJ1-2; unclear D gene. This CDR3 spans 13 amino acids. The ends were cut back, 9 bases at V and 0 bases at J, with 11 bases in the middle. The CDR3 protein is CASFTVANYGYTF. In nucleotides, the CDR3 is TGTGCCAGTTTTACAGTAGCTAACTATGGCTACACCTTC.

The CDR3 region is CAISESWDTKVRGNNEQFF. CDR3 bases: TGTGCCATCAGTGAGTCGTGGGACACAAAAGTTAGAGGTAACAATGAGCAGTTCTTC. This rearrangement joins TRBV10-3 to TRBJ2-1, with D maybe TRBD1 (6 bases). The V gene lost 0 bases and the J gene lost 5 bases, with 23 bases spanning the gap. CDR3 length: 19 amino acids. CDR1 is ENHRY, CDR2 SYGVKD, per germline.

J is TRBJ2-5 and V is TRBV24-1, with D perhaps TRBD2 (6 bases). CDR3 length equals 17 residues. Germline assignment: CDR1 KGHDR and CDR2 SFDVKD. V dropped 2 bases and J dropped 4 bases, with 19 bases sitting between them. The CDR3 spells CATSDWTGVRERETQYF. Written as DNA, the CDR3 is TGTGCCACCAGTGATTGGACGGGAGTTCGGGAAAGAGAGACCCAGTACTTC.

This clone was seen just once. V usage is TRBV5-4 and J usage is TRBJ1-1, with TRBD1 matching 7 bases. CDR1 SGHNT and CDR2 YYREEE come from the germline V gene (reference sequence). This CDR3 is 15 amino acids long. The V and J ends lost 3 bases and 1 base, in that order; junction bases with no gene match: 6. The CDR3 protein is CASSYLTGTNTEAFF. DNA for the CDR3: TGTGCCAGCAGCTACTTGACAGGGACGAACACTGAAGCTTTCTTT.

V and J are TRBV6-1 and TRBJ1-1; TRBD1 might be the D (6 bases). Germline values: CDR1 MNHNS, CDR2 SASEGT. The ends were cut back, 3 bases at V and 4 bases at J, with 18 bases in the middle. The CDR3 is 16 amino acids. CDR3 in amino acids: CASSDTGFYRSTEAFF. In DNA form, the CDR3 reads TGTGCCAGCAGTGACACAGGGTTTTACAGGAGCACTGAAGCTTTCTTT.

This chain connects TRBV9 to TRBJ1-4, with TRBD1 matching over 10 bases. The CDR3 contains 18 residues. Per the germline V gene, CDR1 is SGDLS and CDR2 is YYNGEE. The junction had 17 bases not matched to a gene; V was cut back by 4 bases and J by 8 bases. The CDR3 protein is CASSKTGTGVLVGEKLFF. The CDR3 coding sequence is TGTGCCAGCAGCAAAACCGGGACAGGGGTGCTGGTCGGGGAAAAACTGTTTTTT.

CDR3 nucleotide sequence: TGTGCCAGCAGCTTCAGCCTTAACGCCAGAGGATATGGCTACACCTTC. Translation gives CASSFSLNARGYGYTF. V and J are TRBV5-4 and TRBJ1-2; D unclear. Trimming stripped 2 bases from V and 5 bases from J, with 19 bases between. Germline V gives CDR1 SGHNT, CDR2 YYREEE (reference sequence). This CDR3 spans 16 amino acids.

This rearrangement joins TRBV7-6 to TRBJ1-1, with a possible D match to TRBD1 (5 bases). The CDR3 spans 16 residues. Trimming left V 3 bases short and J 1 base short, with 15 bases between. The germline CDR1 and CDR2 sequences are SGHVS and FNYEAQ. The CDR3: CASSFEGRAQNTEAFF. DNA for the CDR3: TGTGCCAGCAGCTTTGAGGGGAGGGCCCAGAACACTGAAGCTTTCTTT.

This clone was counted once. The genes are TRBV3-1 (or the pseudogene TRBV3-2) and TRBJ1-2, with TRBD1 matching over 9 bases. Germline CDR1 LGHDT, CDR2 YNNKEL (reference sequence). J gave up 2 bases and V 1 base, and 2 bases lay outside the gene matches. The CDR3 loop spans 15 amino acids. The CDR3: CASSQGTGANYGYTF. The CDR3 DNA follows: TGTGCCAGCAGCCAAGGGACAGGGGCAAACTATGGCTACACCTTC.